A single sample is the source of the 23 T cell receptor beta chains below, sequenced in a study of T cell changes during pregnancy in multiple sclerosis. Here immunoSEQ multiplex PCR was the method, and the copy in TCRdb shows in-frame clones only, minus some. This sample yields 35,000 to 50,000 clones, of which about nine tenths are seen a single time; 0.95% to 1.5% belongs to the top ten. Specimen: CD4+ T cells from peripheral blood mononuclear cells, collected in the second trimester of pregnancy. The receptors derive from a female donor with multiple sclerosis, enrolled in a pregnancy study.

The chain has TRBV9 and TRBJ2-7, with 9 bases aligning to TRBD1. The germline gives CDR1 SGDLS, CDR2 YYNGEE. V dropped 4 bases and J dropped 5; count of bases not matched to a gene: 1. This CDR3 is built from 12 residues. Here the CDR3 reads CASSRQGDEQYF. The CDR3 DNA follows: TGTGCCAGCAGCCGACAGGGGGACGAGCAGTACTTC.

The rearrangement uses TRBV29-1 and TRBJ2-7; 8 bases align to TRBD2. Germline CDR1 reads SQVTM; CDR2 reads ANQGSEA. Unmatched junction bases numbered 13, after V lost 6 bases and J lost 6 bases. This CDR3 spans 14 amino acids. CDR3 region: CSVNSGLVKGEQYF. CDR3 coding DNA: TGCAGCGTGAATTCGGGACTAGTGAAGGGCGAGCAGTACTTC.

The J gene is TRBJ1-5, the V gene TRBV4-3; the match to TRBD1 covers 8 bases. V lost 4 bases to trimming and J lost 5 bases; unmatched junction nucleotides: 4. The length of the CDR3 is 14 residues. The germline gives CDR1 LGHNA, CDR2 YSLEER. Here the CDR3 DNA reads TGCGCCAGCAGCCCTGGGACAGGCCATCAGCCCCAGCATTTT. Amino acid sequence: CASSPGTGHQPQHF.

The chain couples TRBV2 to TRBJ1-4, with 8 bases lining up with TRBD1. Trimming took 6 bases from V and 0 from J; bases not matched to a gene: 6. CDR1 and CDR2 from the germline V gene are SNHLY and FYNNEI. This CDR3 region has 16 residues. The CDR3 here is CASRVRQGTTNEKLFF. CDR3 sequence (DNA): TGTGCCAGCAGAGTTCGACAGGGGACAACTAATGAAAAACTGTTTTTT.

The gene calls are TRBV5-1 and TRBJ2-1; D is possibly TRBD1 (6 bases). Trimming shortened V by 1 base and J by 7 bases, and 9 bases separated the two germline ends. The CDR3 length is 13 residues. Germline CDR1 reads SGHRS; CDR2 reads YFSETQ. This CDR3 is CASSLTGTNEQFF. DNA of the CDR3: TGCGCCAGCAGCTTGACGGGGACAAATGAGCAGTTCTTC. The variable domain in full, completed from reference TRBV5-1 and TRBJ2-1, reads KAGVTQTPRYLIKTRGQQVTLSCSPISGHRSVSWYQQTPGQGLQFLFEYFSETQRNKGNFPGRFSGRQFSNSRSEMNVSTLELGDSALYLCASSLTGTNEQFFGPGTRLTVL.

V usage is TRBV6-5 and J usage is TRBJ1-1; D is unresolved. CDR1 is MNHEY and CDR2 is SVGAGI in the germline V gene. This CDR3 spans 14 amino acids. V lost 10 bases to trimming and J lost 5 bases, with 20 bases between them. CDR3 bases: TGTGCCACCCTACCCGTCGGAGGGAGAACTGAAGCTTTCTTT. As protein: CATLPVGGRTEAFF.

Written as DNA, the CDR3 is TGCGCCAGCAGCGCGACTAGCGGGAGGTCTGGGGCCAACGTCCTGACTTTC. This sequence encodes CASSATSGRSGANVLTF. The V and J genes are TRBV5-1 and TRBJ2-6; 13 positions match TRBD2. With 4 bases clipped from V and 1 base from J, the junction kept 2 bases outside the gene matches. Per the germline V gene, CDR1 is SGHRS and CDR2 is YFSETQ. The CDR3 totals 17 residues.

The chain employs TRBV14 and TRBJ1-2; no firm D call. The CDR3 length is 14 residues. V shed 0 bases and J shed 6 bases, with 11 bases lying between them. Germline V lookup: CDR1 SGHDN, CDR2 FVKESK. CDR3 in DNA: TGTGCCAGCAGCCAAGAGTTGGCGGGAGATGGCTACACCTTC. Protein sequence: CASSQELAGDGYTF.

The chain couples TRBV11-2 to TRBJ1-1, with 9 bases lining up with TRBD1. Trimming at V came to 5 bases and at J to 4 bases, leaving 8 bases not matched to a gene. CDR3 length: 15 amino acids. The germline V gene has CDR1 SGHAT and CDR2 FQNNGV. CDR3 region: CASSVGPTGGTEAFF. The CDR3 DNA follows: TGTGCCAGCAGCGTCGGCCCGACAGGGGGCACTGAAGCTTTCTTT.

The chain is built from TRBV5-1 and TRBJ2-3; D gene ambiguous. There are 13 residues in the CDR3. V was clipped by 4 bases and J by 0 bases, with 6 bases between them. Germline CDR1 SGHRS, CDR2 YFSETQ. The CDR3 DNA reads as TGCGCCAGCAGCGCGACTAGCACAGATACGCAGTATTTT. Translation: CASSATSTDTQYF.

The chain combines TRBV5-1 with TRBJ2-5; D is possibly TRBD2 (7 bases). V was cut by 7 bases and J by 5 bases, with 18 bases left in between. This CDR3 is built from 14 residues. The germline gives CDR1 SGHRS, CDR2 YFSETQ. CDR3: CASSSGGGTETQYF. The CDR3 nucleotides read TGCGCCAGCTCCTCGGGGGGCGGGACGGAGACCCAGTACTTC.

The chain carries TRBV5-1 and TRBJ2-1, with 7 bases matching TRBD1. Germline V gene sequence: CDR1 SGHRS, CDR2 YFSETQ. CDR3 size: 15 residues. Trimming cost V 0 bases and J 8 bases; bases outside gene matches: 8. CDR3: CASSLDNGQVDEQFF. The CDR3 bases are TGCGCCAGCAGCTTGGACAACGGACAGGTAGATGAGCAGTTCTTC.

This clone was found a few times. The rearrangement joins TRBV2 to TRBJ1-5; 9 nucleotides agree with TRBD1. This CDR3 has 13 amino acids. Germline V gene sequence: CDR1 SNHLY, CDR2 FYNNEI. V lost 10 bases and J lost 5; bases outside the gene matches: 6. CDR3 DNA: TGTGCCATTCGGACAGGGGAAGATCAGCCCCAGCATTTT. This translates into CAIRTGEDQPQHF. The full variable domain, its missing parts supplied by reference TRBV2 and TRBJ1-5, is EPEVTQTPSHQVTQMGQEVILRCVPISNHLYFYWYRQILGQKVEFLVSFYNNEISEKSEIFDDQFSVERPDGSNFTLKIRSTKLEDSAMYFCAIRTGEDQPQHFGDGTRLSIL.

CDR3 in amino acids: CASSFLGLAGMTESYEQYF. The CDR3, as DNA: TGCGCCAGCAGCTTCCTAGGTTTAGCGGGAATGACCGAGTCCTACGAGCAGTACTTC. The V call is TRBV5-1, the J call TRBJ2-7, with 8 positions matching TRBD2. CDR1 and CDR2 (germline): SGHRS, YFSETQ. With V trimmed by 2 bases and J by 1 base, 17 bases remained unmatched. The CDR3 length is 19 residues.

The chain combines TRBV18 with TRBJ1-5; unclear D gene. The CDR3 length is 16 residues. V lost 3 bases, J lost 1 base, and 13 bases lay in between. Germline V lookup: CDR1 KGHSH, CDR2 LQKENI. Here the CDR3 reads CASSPRELRSNQPQHF. The CDR3 DNA sequence: TGTGCCAGCTCACCGAGAGAACTAAGAAGCAATCAGCCCCAGCATTTT.

J is TRBJ1-2 and V is TRBV28, with TRBD1 identical over 11 bases. Germline lookup yields CDR1 MDHEN and CDR2 SYDVKM. The CDR3 runs to 14 residues. The J segment lost 5 bases and the V segment lost 6 bases, leaving 5 bases of the junction unmatched. The CDR3 loop reads CASRGDRGEYGYTF. In DNA, the CDR3 is TGTGCCAGCAGGGGGGACAGGGGGGAGTATGGCTACACCTTC.

This clone was picked up one time. J is TRBJ1-3 and V is TRBV5-5, with D uncertain. Germline V lookup: CDR1 SGHKS, CDR2 YYEKEE (reference sequence). The CDR3 contains 15 residues. Trimming took 3 bases from V and 4 from J, leaving 14 bases between them. CDR3 sequence (DNA): TGTGCCAGCAGCTCCGCTGAGGGATACGGAAACACCATATATTTT. Translation: CASSSAEGYGNTIYF.

This rearrangement joins TRBV5-1 to TRBJ1-3; D is uncertain. This CDR3 comprises 14 residues. Between the trimmed V and J ends, which lost 0 bases and 4 bases, there was a span of 8 bases. The V gene's germline CDR1 is SGHRS and CDR2 YFSETQ. DNA of the CDR3: TGCGCCAGCAGCTTGGCAGGTCGCGGAAACACCATATATTTT. This codes for CASSLAGRGNTIYF.

The chain has TRBV2 and TRBJ1-4, with D possibly matching TRBD1 (5 bases). This CDR3 is 13 amino acids long. V gave up 6 bases and J gave up 8 bases, with 13 bases separating them. CDR1 and CDR2 (germline): SNHLY, FYNNEI. This CDR3 reads CASRGDRYEKLFF. As DNA, the CDR3 is TGTGCCAGCAGGGGCGACAGATACGAAAAACTGTTTTTT.

This chain joins TRBV2 and TRBJ2-1; possibly TRBD1 for D (5 bases). The CDR3 sequence is 15 residues long. CDR1 is SNHLY and CDR2 is FYNNEI in the germline V gene. The germline V and J ends were trimmed by 4 bases and 4 bases, with 14 bases remaining between them. CDR3 nucleotides: TGTGCCAGCAGTGCGAAGGCAGGGCAATACAATGAGCAGTTCTTC. This encodes CASSAKAGQYNEQFF.

This clone turned up a few times. The CDR3 is CASSLSPRVARAFF. In DNA form, the CDR3 reads TGTGCCAGCAGTTTATCCCCCCGAGTTGCTCGAGCTTTCTTT. This chain connects TRBV28 to TRBJ1-1; the D is unclear. Germline V gene sequence: CDR1 MDHEN, CDR2 SYDVKM. V lost 1 base and J 10 bases, leaving 16 bases between the germline ends. The CDR3 has 14 amino acids.

J is TRBJ2-7 and V is TRBV5-1, with a tentative D call TRBD1 (6 bases). The V and J ends lost 5 bases and 5 bases respectively, with 14 bases between them. CDR1 and CDR2 (germline): SGHRS, YFSETQ. The CDR3 totals 13 residues. The CDR3: CASRLQGLDEQYF. DNA of the CDR3: TGCGCCAGCAGGTTACAGGGCTTAGACGAGCAGTACTTC.

The CDR3, as DNA: TGCAGCGTTGTCGGAGAGGGTCGGAATGAGCAGTTCTTC. This gives the protein CSVVGEGRNEQFF. The genes are TRBV29-1 and TRBJ2-1, with D perhaps matching TRBD2 (5 bases). V was clipped by 4 bases and J by 7 bases, with 14 bases between them. The CDR3 runs to 13 residues. Germline assignment: CDR1 SQVTM and CDR2 ANQGSEA.